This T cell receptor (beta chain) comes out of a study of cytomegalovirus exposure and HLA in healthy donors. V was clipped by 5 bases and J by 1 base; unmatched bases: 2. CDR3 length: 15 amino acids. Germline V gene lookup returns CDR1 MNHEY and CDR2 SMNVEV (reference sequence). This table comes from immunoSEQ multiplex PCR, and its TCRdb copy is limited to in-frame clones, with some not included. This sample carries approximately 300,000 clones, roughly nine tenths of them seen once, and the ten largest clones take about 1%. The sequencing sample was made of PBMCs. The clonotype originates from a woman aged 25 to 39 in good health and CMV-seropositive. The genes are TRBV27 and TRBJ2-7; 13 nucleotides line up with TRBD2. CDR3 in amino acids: CASSAGLAGSYEQYF. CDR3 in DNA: TGTGCCAGCAGTGCGGGACTAGCGGGATCCTACGAGCAGTACTTC.